This entry lists 10 T cell receptor beta chains sequenced from one sample in a study of spatial heterogeneity in lung cancer. This sample's time point: sample taken at primary tumor resection. MiXCR, applied by TCRdb to the 5' RACE reads, yields one record per CDR3 protein. The sample contains roughly 20,000 distinct CDR3 sequences, 4.6% of which appear only once. This specimen was PBMCs, taken at surgery. These receptors were obtained from a male donor with early-stage non-small cell lung cancer.

In this sample, this clonotype turned up a few times. The chain carries TRBV27 and TRBJ2-7; 9 nucleotides match TRBD1. Germline V gives CDR1 MNHEY, CDR2 SMNVEV (reference sequence). This CDR3 spans 15 amino acids. The trim removed 2 bases at V and 3 bases at J, leaving 5 bases unmatched. CDR3 sequence: CASSLTGTGLYEQYF. For the CDR3, the DNA is TGTGCCAGCAGTTTAACCGGGACAGGGCTCTACGAGCAGTACTTC.

Only a few counts were recorded for this clonotype. The CDR3: CASSPGISGNTIYF. The CDR3 DNA reads as TGTGCCAGCAGCCCCGGGATCTCTGGAAACACCATATATTTT. The J gene is TRBJ1-3, the V gene TRBV7-9; D ambiguous. Germline V gene lookup returns CDR1 SEHNR and CDR2 FQNEAQ (reference sequence). The CDR3 runs to 14 residues. V was trimmed by 5 bases and J by 0 bases, leaving 8 bases between them.

The sample holds many counts of this clonotype. This chain uses TRBV9 with TRBJ2-7, with D possibly matching TRBD2 (5 bases). CDR3 length equals 14 residues. The germline CDR1 and CDR2 sequences are SGDLS and YYNGEE. Deletions cut 4 bases from V and 2 bases from J, with 13 bases between. CDR3 region: CASSSRTGAYEQYF. The CDR3 DNA is TGTGCCAGCAGCTCCCGGACTGGAGCCTACGAGCAGTACTTC.

In its sample, this clonotype ranks as medium-sized (0.01 to 0.1%). The chain links TRBV20-1 to TRBJ1-5; TRBD1 is a possible D gene (6 bases). Deletions cut 2 bases from V and 4 bases from J, with 9 bases between. Per the germline V gene, CDR1 is DFQATT and CDR2 is SNEGSKA (reference sequence). The CDR3 length is 13 residues. CDR3 nucleotide sequence: TGCAGTGCTAGACTCACAGGGAATCAGCCCCAGCATTTT. Translated, it gives CSARLTGNQPQHF.

In its sample, this clonotype was seen many times. CDR3 sequence (DNA): TGTGCCAGCAGCTTTGGGACAGGGACCTACGAGCAGTACTTC. Its protein is CASSFGTGTYEQYF. The rearrangement uses TRBV5-6 and TRBJ2-7; 9 bases match TRBD1. The germline V gene encodes CDR1 SGHDT and CDR2 YYEEEE. Trimming cost V 2 bases and J 2 bases; bases outside gene matches: 2. CDR3 size: 14 residues.

This clonotype was recorded at least ten times. In DNA, the CDR3 is TGTGCCAGCAGCTCTCAGCGGGGGGGCTACGAGCAGTACTTC. Translation gives CASSSQRGGYEQYF. The chain carries TRBV7-2 and TRBJ2-7; 10 bases match TRBD2. This CDR3 contains 14 residues. The ends lost 4 bases at V and 3 bases at J; junction bases unmatched: 3. The germline gives CDR1 SGHTA, CDR2 FQGNSA.

In its sample, this clonotype ranks as medium-sized. The chain recombines TRBV5-6 with TRBJ2-6; D gene unclear. The germline V gene has CDR1 SGHDT and CDR2 YYEEEE. Deletions cut 0 bases from V and 0 bases from J, with 4 bases between. The CDR3 sequence is 15 residues long. CDR3 sequence reads: CASSLGYSGANVLTF. The CDR3 nucleotides read TGTGCCAGCAGCTTGGGGTACTCTGGGGCCAACGTCCTGACTTTC.

In its sample, this clonotype was seen many times. This chain links TRBV6-6 with TRBJ1-1, with D possibly being TRBD1 (6 bases). From germline, CDR1 is MNHNY and CDR2 SVGAGI (reference sequence). Trimming removed 5 bases from V and 4 bases from J, with 20 bases in between. This CDR3 contains 16 residues. This chain's CDR3 is CASSISLTGTATEAFF. CDR3 DNA: TGTGCCAGCAGTATTTCCCTGACAGGAACGGCCACTGAAGCTTTCTTT.

The rearrangement links TRBV5-6 to TRBJ1-6, with 9 bases fitting TRBD1. J gave up 6 bases and V 4 bases, and 11 bases lay outside the gene matches. CDR1 is SGHDT, CDR2 YYEEEE, per germline. There are 17 residues in the CDR3. This CDR3 is CASSLQGASPLNSPLHF. CDR3 bases: TGTGCCAGCAGCCTACAGGGGGCTTCCCCCCTTAATTCACCCCTCCACTTT.

This clonotype was found many times. This rearrangement joins TRBV7-9 to TRBJ2-5; 8 nucleotides line up with TRBD1. Germline assignment: CDR1 SEHNR and CDR2 FQNEAQ (reference sequence). The junction had 5 bases not matched to a gene; V was cut back by 4 bases and J by 4 bases. The CDR3 runs to 14 residues. CDR3 sequence reads: CASSWTGTPETQYF. CDR3 DNA sequence: TGTGCCAGCAGCTGGACAGGGACACCAGAGACCCAGTACTTC.